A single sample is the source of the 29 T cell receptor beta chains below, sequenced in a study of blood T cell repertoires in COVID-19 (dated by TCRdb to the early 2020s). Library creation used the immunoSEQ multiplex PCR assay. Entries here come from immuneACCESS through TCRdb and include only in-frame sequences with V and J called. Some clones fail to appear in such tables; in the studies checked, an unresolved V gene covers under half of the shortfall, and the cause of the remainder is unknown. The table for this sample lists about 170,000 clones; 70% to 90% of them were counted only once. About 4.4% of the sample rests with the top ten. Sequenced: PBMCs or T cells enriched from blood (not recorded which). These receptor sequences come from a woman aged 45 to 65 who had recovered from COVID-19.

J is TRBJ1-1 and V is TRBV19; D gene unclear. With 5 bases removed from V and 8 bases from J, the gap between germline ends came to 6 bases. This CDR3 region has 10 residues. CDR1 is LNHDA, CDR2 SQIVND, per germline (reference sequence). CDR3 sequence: CASSDNEAFF. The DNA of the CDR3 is TGTGCCAGTAGTGACAACGAAGCTTTCTTT.

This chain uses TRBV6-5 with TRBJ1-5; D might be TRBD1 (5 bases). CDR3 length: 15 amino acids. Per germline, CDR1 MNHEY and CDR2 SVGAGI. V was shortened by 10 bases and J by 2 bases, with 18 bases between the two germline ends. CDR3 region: CATHPGGKGNQPQHF. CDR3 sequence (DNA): TGTGCCACCCATCCCGGGGGAAAGGGCAATCAGCCCCAGCATTTT.

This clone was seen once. The CDR3 DNA reads as TGTGCCAGCAGTTCGGGTCAGCTCCTGAACACTGAAGCTTTCTTT. Translation: CASSSGQLLNTEAFF. The rearrangement uses TRBV6-5 and TRBJ1-1; D is ambiguous. The CDR3 is made up of 15 amino acids. Germline CDR1 and CDR2: MNHEY and SVGAGI. With 4 bases removed from V and 0 bases from J, the gap between germline ends came to 12 bases.

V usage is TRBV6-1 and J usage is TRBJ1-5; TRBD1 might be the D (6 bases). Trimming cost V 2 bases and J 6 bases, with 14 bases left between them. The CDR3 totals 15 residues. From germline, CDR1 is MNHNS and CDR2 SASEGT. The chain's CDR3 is CASSETGTGFQPQHF. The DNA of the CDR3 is TGTGCCAGCAGTGAAACAGGGACGGGGTTTCAGCCCCAGCATTTT.

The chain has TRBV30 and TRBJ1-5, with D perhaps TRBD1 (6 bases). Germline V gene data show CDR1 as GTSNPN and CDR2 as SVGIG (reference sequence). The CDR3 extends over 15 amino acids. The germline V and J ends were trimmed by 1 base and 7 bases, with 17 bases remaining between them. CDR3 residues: CAWSGSGGAWQPQHF. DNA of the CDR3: TGTGCCTGGAGTGGTTCGGGGGGCGCCTGGCAGCCCCAGCATTTT. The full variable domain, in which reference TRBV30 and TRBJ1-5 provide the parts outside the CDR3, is SQTIHQWPATLVQPVGSPLSLECTVEGTSNPNLYWYRQAAGRGLQLLFYSVGIGQISSEVPQNLSASRPQDRQFILSSKKLLLSDSGFYLCAWSGSGGAWQPQHFGDGTRLSIL.

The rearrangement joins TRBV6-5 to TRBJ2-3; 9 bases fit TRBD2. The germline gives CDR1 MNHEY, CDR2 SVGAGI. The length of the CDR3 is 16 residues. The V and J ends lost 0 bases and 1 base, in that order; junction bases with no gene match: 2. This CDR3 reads CASSYSPSGGTDTQYF. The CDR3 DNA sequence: TGTGCCAGCAGTTACTCGCCTAGCGGGGGCACAGATACGCAGTATTTT.

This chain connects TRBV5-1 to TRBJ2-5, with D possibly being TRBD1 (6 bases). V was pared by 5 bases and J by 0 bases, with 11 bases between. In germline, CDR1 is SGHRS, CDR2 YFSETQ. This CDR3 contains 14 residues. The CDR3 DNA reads TGCGCCAGCAGTTCCGGGACATACCAAGAGACCCAGTACTTC. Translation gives CASSSGTYQETQYF.

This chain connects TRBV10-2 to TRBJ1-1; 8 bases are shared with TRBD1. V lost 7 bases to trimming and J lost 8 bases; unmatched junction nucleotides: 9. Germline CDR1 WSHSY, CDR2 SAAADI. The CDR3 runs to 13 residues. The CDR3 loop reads CASIAGQAVEAFF. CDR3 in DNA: TGCGCCAGCATTGCGGGACAGGCGGTGGAAGCTTTCTTT.

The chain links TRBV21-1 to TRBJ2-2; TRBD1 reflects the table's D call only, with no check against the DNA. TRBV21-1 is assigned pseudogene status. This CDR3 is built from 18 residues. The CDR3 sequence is CASSASPGTFLNTGELFF. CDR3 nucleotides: TGTGCCAGCAGCGCGAGTCCCGGGACATTTTTGAACACCGGGGAGCTGTTTTTT.

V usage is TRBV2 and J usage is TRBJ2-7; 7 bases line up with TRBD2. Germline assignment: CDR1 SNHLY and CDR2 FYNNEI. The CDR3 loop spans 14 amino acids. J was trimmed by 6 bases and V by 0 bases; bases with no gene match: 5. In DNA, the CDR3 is TGTGCCAGCAGTGAAGCGGGGGAGGGTGGCGAGCAGTACGTC. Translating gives CASSEAGEGGEQYV.

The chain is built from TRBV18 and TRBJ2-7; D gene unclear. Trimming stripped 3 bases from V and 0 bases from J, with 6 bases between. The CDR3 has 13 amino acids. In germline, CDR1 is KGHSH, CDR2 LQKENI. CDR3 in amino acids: CASSPTSSYEQYV. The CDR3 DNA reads TGTGCCAGCTCACCGACATCCTCCTACGAGCAGTACGTC.

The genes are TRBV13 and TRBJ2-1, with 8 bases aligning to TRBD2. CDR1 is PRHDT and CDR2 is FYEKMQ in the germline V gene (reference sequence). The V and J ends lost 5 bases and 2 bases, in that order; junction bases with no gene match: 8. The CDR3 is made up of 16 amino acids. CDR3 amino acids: CASSPKREKTYNEQFF. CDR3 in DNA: TGTGCCAGCAGCCCTAAGCGGGAGAAGACCTACAATGAGCAGTTCTTC.

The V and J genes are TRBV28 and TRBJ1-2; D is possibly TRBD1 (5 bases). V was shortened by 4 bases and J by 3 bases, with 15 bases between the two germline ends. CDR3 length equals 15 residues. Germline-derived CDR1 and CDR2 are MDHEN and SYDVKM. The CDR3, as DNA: TGTGCCAGCAGTTCTGACGGGGGGAGATACTATGGCTACACCTTC. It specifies CASSSDGGRYYGYTF.

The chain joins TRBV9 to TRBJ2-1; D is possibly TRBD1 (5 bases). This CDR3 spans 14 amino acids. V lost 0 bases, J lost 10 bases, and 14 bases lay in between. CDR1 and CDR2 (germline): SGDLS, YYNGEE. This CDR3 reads CASSVDQGPREQFF. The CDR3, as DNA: TGTGCCAGCAGCGTAGACCAGGGTCCCAGGGAGCAGTTCTTC.

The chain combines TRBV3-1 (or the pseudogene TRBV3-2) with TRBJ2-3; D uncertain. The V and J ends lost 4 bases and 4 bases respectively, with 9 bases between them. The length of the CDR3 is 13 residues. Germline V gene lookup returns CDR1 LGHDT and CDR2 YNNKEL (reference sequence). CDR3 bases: TGTGCCAGCAGCCTCGGCGGCGCAGATACGCAGTATTTT. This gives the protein CASSLGGADTQYF.

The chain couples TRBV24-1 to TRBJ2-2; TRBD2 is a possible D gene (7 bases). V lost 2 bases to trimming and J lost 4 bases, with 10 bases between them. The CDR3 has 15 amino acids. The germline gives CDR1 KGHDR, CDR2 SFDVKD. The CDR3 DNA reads TGTGCCACCAGTGATTCGGGGGGCATCACCGGGGAGCTGTTTTTT. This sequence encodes CATSDSGGITGELFF.

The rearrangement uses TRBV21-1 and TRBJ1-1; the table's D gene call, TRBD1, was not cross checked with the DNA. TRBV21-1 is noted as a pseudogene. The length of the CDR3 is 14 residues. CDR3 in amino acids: CASSKAGSGTEAFF. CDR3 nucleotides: TGTGCCAGCAGCAAAGCTGGTTCAGGCACTGAAGCTTTCTTT.

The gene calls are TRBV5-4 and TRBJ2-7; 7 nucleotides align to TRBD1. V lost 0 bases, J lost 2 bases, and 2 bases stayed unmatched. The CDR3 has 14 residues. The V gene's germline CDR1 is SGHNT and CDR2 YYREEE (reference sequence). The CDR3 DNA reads TGTGCCAGCAGCTTGGGGGGGACAGCCTACGAGCAGTACGTC. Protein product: CASSLGGTAYEQYV.

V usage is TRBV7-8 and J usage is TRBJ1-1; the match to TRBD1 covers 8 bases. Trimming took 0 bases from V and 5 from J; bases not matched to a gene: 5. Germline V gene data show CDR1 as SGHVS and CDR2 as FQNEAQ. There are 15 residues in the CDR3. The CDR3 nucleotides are TGTGCCAGCAGCTTAGCGTTACAGGGGGAGACTGAAGCTTTCTTT. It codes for CASSLALQGETEAFF.

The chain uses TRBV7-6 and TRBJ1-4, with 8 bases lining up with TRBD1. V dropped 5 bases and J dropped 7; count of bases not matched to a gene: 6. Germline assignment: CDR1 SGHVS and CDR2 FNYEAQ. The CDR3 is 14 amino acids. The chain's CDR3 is CASSQGAVGEKLFF. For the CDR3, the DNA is TGTGCCAGCAGCCAGGGGGCGGTGGGTGAAAAACTGTTTTTT.

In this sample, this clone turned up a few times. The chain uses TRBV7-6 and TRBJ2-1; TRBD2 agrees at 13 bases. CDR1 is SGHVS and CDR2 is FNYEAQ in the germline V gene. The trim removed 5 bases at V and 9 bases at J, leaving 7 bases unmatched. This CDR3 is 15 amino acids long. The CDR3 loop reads CASSTGTSGTGEQFF. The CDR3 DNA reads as TGTGCCAGCAGCACCGGGACTAGCGGGACGGGTGAGCAGTTCTTC.

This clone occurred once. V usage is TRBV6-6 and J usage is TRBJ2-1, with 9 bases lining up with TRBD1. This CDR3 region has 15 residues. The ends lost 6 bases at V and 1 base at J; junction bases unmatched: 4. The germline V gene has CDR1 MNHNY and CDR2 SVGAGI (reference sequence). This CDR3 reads CASRGDRESYNEQFF. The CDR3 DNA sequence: TGTGCCAGCAGGGGGGACAGGGAATCCTACAATGAGCAGTTCTTC.

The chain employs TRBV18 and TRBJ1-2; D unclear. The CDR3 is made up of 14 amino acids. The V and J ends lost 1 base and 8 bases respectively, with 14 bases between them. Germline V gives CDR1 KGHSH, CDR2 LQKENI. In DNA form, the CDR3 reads TGTGCCAGCTCACCACTCCCAGAGGGTGGGGGCTACACCTTC. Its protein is CASSPLPEGGGYTF.

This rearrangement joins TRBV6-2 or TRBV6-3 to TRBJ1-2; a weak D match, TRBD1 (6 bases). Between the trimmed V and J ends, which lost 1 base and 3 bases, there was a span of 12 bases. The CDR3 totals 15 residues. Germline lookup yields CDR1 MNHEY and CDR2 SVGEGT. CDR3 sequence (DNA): TGTGCCAGCAGTTACTGGGCGACAGGTGACTATGGCTACACCTTC. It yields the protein CASSYWATGDYGYTF.

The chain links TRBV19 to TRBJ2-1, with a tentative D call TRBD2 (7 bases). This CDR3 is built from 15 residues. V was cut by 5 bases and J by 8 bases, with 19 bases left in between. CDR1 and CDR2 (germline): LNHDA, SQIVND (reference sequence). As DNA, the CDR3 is TGTGCCAGTAGTGCCGGGGGGCGGATTTGGGATGAGCAGTTCTTC. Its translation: CASSAGGRIWDEQFF.

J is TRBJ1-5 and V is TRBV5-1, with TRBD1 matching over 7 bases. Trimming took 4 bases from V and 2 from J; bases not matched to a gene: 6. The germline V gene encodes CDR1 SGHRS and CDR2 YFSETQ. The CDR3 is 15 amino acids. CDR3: CASSPQGLGNQPQHF. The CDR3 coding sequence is TGCGCCAGCAGCCCACAGGGGTTAGGCAATCAGCCCCAGCATTTT.

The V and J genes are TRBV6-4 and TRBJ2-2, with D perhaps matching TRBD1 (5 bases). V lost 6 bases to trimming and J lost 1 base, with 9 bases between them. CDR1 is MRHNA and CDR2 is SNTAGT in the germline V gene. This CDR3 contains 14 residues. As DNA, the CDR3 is TGTGCCAGCAGAGGGGCTCAGAACACCGGGGAGCTGTTTTTT. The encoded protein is CASRGAQNTGELFF.

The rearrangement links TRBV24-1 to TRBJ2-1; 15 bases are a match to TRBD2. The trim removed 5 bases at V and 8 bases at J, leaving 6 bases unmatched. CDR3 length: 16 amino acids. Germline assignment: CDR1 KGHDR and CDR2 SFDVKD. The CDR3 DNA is TGTGCCACCAGTGCCGGGACTAGCGGGAGGTCAGATGAGCAGTTCTTC. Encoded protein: CATSAGTSGRSDEQFF.

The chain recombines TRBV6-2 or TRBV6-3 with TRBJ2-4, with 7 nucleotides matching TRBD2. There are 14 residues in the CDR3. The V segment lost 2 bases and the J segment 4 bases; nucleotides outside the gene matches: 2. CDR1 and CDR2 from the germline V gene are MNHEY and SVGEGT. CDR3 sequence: CASSYLGGKNIQYF. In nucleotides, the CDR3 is TGTGCCAGCAGTTACCTGGGGGGGAAAAACATTCAGTACTTC.